The source of this T cell receptor (beta chain) is a study of early T cells in non-severe SARS-CoV-2 infection. Study details: Chains from this unsorted whole-blood bulk RNA could not be paired.

Individual cDNA molecules were tagged with unique molecular identifiers, the study reported. MiXCR was run by TCRdb on the 5' RACE reads, yielding one entry per CDR3 protein. The sample has about 25,000 distinct CDR3 sequences; approximately 5% are singletons. The germline V gene has CDR1 MDHEN and CDR2 SYDVKM. The CDR3 spans 12 residues. V lost 5 bases, J lost 3 bases, and 8 bases lay in between. Overall study findings and caveats: VDJdb matching skewed toward anti-spike CD8 responses, missing private and CD4 specificities.

This clonotype has more than one count but fewer than ten. The antigen is unknown. This chain links TRBV28 with TRBJ2-7; D remains ambiguous. The origin of this receptor is an adult who was a healthcare worker with PCR-confirmed SARS-CoV-2 infection or an uninfected control (not recorded which). The sequenced material came from whole blood. CDR3 nucleotide sequence: TGTGCCAGCAGTCCGCCTTTCTACGAGCAGTACTTC. Its translation is CASSPPFYEQYF.